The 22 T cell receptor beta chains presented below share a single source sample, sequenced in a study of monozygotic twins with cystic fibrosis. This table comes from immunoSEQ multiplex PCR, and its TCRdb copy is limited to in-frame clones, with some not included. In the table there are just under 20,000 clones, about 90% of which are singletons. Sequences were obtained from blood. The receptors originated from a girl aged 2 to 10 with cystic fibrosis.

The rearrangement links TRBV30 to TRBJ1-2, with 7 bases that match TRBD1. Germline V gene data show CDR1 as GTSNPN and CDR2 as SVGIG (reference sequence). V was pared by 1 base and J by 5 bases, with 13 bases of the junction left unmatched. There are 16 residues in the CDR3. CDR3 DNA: TGTGCCTGGAGTGGGTTGGGGGACAGCAAATTATATGGCTACACCTTC. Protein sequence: CAWSGLGDSKLYGYTF.

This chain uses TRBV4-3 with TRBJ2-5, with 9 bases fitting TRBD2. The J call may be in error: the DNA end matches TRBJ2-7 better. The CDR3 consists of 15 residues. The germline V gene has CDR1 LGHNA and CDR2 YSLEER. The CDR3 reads CASSQSSGRSYEQYF. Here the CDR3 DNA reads TGCGCCAGCAGCCAATCCAGCGGGAGGAGCTACGAGCAGTACTTC.

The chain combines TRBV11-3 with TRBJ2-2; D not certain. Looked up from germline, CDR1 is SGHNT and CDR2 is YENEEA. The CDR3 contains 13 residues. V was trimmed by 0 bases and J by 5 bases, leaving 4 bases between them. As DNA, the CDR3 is TGTGCCAGCAGCTTAGACGGAACCGGGGAGCTGTTTTTT. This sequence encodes CASSLDGTGELFF.

The CDR3, as DNA: TGTGCCTGGAGTGTACATGGCGGGGGGAATTCACCCCTCCACTTT. The encoded protein is CAWSVHGGGNSPLHF. This chain uses TRBV30 with TRBJ1-6; possible D gene TRBD1, 5 bases. The CDR3 contains 15 residues. The V gene lost 0 bases and the J gene lost 7 bases, with 13 bases spanning the gap. The germline V gene encodes CDR1 GTSNPN and CDR2 SVGIG (reference sequence).

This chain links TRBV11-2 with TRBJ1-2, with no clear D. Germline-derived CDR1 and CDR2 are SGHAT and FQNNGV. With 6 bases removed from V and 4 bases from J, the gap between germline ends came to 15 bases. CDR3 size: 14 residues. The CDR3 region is CASSYGAGFYGYTF. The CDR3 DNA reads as TGTGCCAGCAGTTATGGAGCGGGTTTCTATGGCTACACCTTC.

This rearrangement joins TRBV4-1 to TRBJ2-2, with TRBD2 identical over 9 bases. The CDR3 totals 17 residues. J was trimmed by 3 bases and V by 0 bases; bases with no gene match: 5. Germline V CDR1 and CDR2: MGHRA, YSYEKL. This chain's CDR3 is CASSQDGGGRDTGELFF. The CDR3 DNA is TGCGCCAGCAGCCAAGATGGGGGCGGGAGGGACACCGGGGAGCTGTTTTTT.

The CDR3 here is CSVEIIQGGNTEAFF. In nucleotides, the CDR3 is TGCAGCGTTGAAATAATTCAGGGGGGGAACACTGAAGCTTTCTTT. This chain joins TRBV29-1 and TRBJ1-1; 7 positions match TRBD1. Trimming cost V 2 bases and J 1 base; bases outside gene matches: 7. The CDR3 sequence is 15 residues long. Germline CDR1 reads SQVTM; CDR2 reads ANQGSEA.

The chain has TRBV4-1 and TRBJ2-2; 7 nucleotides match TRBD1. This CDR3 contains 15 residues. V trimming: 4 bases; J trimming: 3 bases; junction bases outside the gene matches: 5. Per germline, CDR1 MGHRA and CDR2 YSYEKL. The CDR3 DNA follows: TGCGCCAGCAGCCCCGGAACAGGGGACACCGGGGAGCTGTTTTTT. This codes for CASSPGTGDTGELFF.

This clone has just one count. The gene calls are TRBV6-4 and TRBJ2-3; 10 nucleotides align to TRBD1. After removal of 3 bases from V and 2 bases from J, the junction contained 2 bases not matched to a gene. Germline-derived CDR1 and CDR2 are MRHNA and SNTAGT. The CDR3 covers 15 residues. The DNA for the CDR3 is TGTGCCAGCAGTGAGGGGACAGGGGCCACAGATACGCAGTATTTT. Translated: CASSEGTGATDTQYF.

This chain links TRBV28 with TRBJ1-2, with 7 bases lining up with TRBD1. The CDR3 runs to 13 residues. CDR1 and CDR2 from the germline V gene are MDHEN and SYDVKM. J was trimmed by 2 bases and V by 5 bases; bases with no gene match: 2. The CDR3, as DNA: TGTGCCAGCAGTCCGGGACAGAACTATGGCTACACCTTC. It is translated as CASSPGQNYGYTF.

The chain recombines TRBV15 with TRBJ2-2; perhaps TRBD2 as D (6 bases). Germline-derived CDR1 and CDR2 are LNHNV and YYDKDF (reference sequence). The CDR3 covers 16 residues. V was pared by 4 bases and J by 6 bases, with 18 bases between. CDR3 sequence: CATSIRGGAGAGELFF. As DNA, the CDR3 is TGTGCCACCAGCATCCGAGGAGGGGCCGGAGCCGGGGAGCTGTTTTTT. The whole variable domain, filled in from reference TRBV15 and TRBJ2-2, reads DAMVIQNPRYQVTQFGKPVTLSCSQTLNHNVMYWYQQKSSQAPKLLFHYYDKDFNNEADTPDNFQSRRPNTSFCFLDIRSPGLGDTAMYLCATSIRGGAGAGELFFGEGSRLTVL.

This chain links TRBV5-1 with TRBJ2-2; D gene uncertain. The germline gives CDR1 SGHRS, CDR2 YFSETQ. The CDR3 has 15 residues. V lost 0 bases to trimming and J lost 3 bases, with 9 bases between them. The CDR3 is CASSLGRSYTGELFF. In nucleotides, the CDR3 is TGCGCCAGCAGCTTGGGGCGGAGTTACACCGGGGAGCTGTTTTTT.

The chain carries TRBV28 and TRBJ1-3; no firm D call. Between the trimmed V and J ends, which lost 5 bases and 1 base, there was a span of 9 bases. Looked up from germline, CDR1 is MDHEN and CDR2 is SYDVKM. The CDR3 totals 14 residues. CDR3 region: CASSIQQSGNTIYF. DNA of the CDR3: TGTGCCAGCAGTATACAGCAATCTGGAAACACCATATATTTT.

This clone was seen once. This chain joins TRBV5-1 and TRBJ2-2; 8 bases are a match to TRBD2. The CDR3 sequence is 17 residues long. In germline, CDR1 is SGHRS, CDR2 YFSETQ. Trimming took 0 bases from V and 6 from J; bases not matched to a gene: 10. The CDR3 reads CASSLEIGRAWAGELFF. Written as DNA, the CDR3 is TGCGCCAGCAGCTTGGAGATCGGGAGGGCCTGGGCCGGGGAGCTGTTTTTT.

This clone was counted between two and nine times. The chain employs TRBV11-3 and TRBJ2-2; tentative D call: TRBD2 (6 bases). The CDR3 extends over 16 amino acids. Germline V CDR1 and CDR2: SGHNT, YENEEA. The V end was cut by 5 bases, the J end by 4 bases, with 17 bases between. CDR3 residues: CASSPRGGAGTGELFF. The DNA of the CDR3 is TGTGCCAGCAGCCCCCGGGGCGGGGCAGGCACCGGGGAGCTGTTTTTT.

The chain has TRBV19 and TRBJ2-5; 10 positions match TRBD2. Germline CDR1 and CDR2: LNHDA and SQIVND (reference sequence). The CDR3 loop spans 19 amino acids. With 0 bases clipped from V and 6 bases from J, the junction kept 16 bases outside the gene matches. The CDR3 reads CASSIDSTRASGGRQTQYF. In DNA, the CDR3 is TGTGCCAGTAGTATAGATTCCACTCGGGCTAGCGGGGGCCGTCAGACCCAGTACTTC. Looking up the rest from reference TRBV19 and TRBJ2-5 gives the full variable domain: DGGITQSPKYLFRKEGQNVTLSCEQNLNHDAMYWYRQDPGQGLRLIYYSQIVNDFQKGDIAEGYSVSREKKESFPLTVTSAQKNPTAFYLCASSIDSTRASGGRQTQYFGPGTRLLVL.

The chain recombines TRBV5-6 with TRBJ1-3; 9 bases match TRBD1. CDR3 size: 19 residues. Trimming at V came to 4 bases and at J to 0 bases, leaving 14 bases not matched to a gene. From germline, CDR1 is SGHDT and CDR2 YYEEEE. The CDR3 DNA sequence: TGTGCCAGCAGCCGGGCTATCGGGACAGGGAGGTTCTCTGGAAACACCATATATTTT. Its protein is CASSRAIGTGRFSGNTIYF.

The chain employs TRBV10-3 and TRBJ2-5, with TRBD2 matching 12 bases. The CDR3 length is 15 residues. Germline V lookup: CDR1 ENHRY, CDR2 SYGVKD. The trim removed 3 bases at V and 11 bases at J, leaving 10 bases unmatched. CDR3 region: CAISDVTSGSREQYF. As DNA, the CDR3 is TGTGCCATCAGTGATGTGACTAGCGGGAGTCGAGAGCAGTACTTC.

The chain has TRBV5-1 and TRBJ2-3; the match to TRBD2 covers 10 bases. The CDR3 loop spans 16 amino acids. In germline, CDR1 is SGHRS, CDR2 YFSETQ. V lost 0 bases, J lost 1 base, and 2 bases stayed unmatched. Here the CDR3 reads CASSLGLAGGTDTQYF. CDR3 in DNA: TGCGCCAGCAGCTTGGGGCTAGCGGGGGGCACAGATACGCAGTATTTT.

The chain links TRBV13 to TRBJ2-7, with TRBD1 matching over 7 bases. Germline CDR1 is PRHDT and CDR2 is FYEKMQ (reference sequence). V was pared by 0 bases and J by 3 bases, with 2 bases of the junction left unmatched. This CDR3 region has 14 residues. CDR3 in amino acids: CASSLGTGNYEQYF. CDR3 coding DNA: TGTGCCAGCAGCTTAGGGACAGGGAACTACGAGCAGTACTTC.

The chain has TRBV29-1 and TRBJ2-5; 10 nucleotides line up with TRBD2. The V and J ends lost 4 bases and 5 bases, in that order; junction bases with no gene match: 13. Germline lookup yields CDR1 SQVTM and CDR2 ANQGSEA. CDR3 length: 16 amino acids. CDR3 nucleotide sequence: TGCAGCGTTGGCCGAGGGGTAGCGGGAGGCGGGGAGACCCAGTACTTC. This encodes CSVGRGVAGGGETQYF.

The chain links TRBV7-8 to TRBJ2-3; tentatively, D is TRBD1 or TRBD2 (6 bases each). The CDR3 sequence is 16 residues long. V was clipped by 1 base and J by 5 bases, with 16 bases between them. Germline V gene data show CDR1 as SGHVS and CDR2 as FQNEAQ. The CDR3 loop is CASSLVPGGWLDTQYF. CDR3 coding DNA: TGTGCCAGCAGCTTAGTACCCGGGGGCTGGTTAGATACGCAGTATTTT.